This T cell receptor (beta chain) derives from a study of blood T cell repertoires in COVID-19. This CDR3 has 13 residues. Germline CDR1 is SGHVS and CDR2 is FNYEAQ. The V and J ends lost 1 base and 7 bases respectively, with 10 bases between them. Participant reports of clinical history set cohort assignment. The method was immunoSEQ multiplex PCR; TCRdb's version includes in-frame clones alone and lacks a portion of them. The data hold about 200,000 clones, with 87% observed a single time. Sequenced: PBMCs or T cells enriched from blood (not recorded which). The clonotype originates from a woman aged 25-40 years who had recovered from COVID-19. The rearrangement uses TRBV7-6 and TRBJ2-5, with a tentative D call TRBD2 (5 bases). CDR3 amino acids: CASSLGGSLTQYF. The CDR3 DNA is TGTGCCAGCAGCTTAGGAGGGTCTCTGACCCAGTACTTC.